This passage covers 4 T cell receptor beta chains from one sample sequenced in a study of shared T cell receptors in the human thymus. Sequencing was performed with immunoSEQ multiplex PCR; in TCRdb, only in-frame clones are kept and a portion is missing. Of over 450,000 clones in the sample, more than 75% were seen once. The sample was also linked to a second study, of human thymus T cells.

Sequenced material: thymocytes. Every receptor here comes from a boy less than two years old with a congenital heart defect.

The chain employs TRBV25-1 and TRBJ2-5; TRBD2 matches at 7 bases. The CDR3 runs to 13 residues. Losses at the gene ends were 7 bases for V and 2 bases for J; bases not matched to a gene: 4. Germline values: CDR1 MGHDK, CDR2 SYGVNS. The CDR3 nucleotides read TGTGCCAGCAACCTAGCGGAGCAAGAGACCCAGTACTTC. Amino acid sequence: CASNLAEQETQYF.

In DNA, the CDR3 is TGTGCCAGCAGCCGACGACAGGGGCAGTACACTGAAGCTTTCTTT. Protein sequence: CASSRRQGQYTEAFF. The gene calls are TRBV4-2 and TRBJ1-1; 8 nucleotides line up with TRBD1. Germline V gene data show CDR1 as LGHNA and CDR2 as YNFKEQ. This CDR3 has 15 residues. Losses at the gene ends were 4 bases for V and 3 bases for J; bases not matched to a gene: 7.

The chain combines TRBV27 with TRBJ1-5; D possibly corresponds to TRBD1 (6 bases). There are 15 residues in the CDR3. The germline V gene encodes CDR1 MNHEY and CDR2 SMNVEV (reference sequence). Deletions cut 2 bases from V and 7 bases from J, with 15 bases between. CDR3 sequence reads: CASSLEAGVAQPQHF. The CDR3 DNA reads as TGTGCCAGCAGTTTAGAGGCAGGGGTGGCACAGCCCCAGCATTTT.

The chain uses TRBV11-3 and TRBJ2-4; D is possibly TRBD2 (5 bases). Looked up from germline, CDR1 is SGHNT and CDR2 is YENEEA. Trimming took 3 bases from V and 8 from J, leaving 11 bases between them. There are 13 residues in the CDR3. The CDR3 DNA follows: TGTGCCAGCAGCTTCTCGCGAGCGGACATTCAGTACTTC. This gives the protein CASSFSRADIQYF. Looking up the rest from reference TRBV11-3 and TRBJ2-4 gives the full variable domain: EAGVVQSPRYKIIEKKQPVAFWCNPISGHNTLYWYLQNLGQGPELLIRYENEEAVDDSQLPKDRFSAERLKGVDSTLKIQPAELGDSAVYLCASSFSRADIQYFGAGTRLSVL.